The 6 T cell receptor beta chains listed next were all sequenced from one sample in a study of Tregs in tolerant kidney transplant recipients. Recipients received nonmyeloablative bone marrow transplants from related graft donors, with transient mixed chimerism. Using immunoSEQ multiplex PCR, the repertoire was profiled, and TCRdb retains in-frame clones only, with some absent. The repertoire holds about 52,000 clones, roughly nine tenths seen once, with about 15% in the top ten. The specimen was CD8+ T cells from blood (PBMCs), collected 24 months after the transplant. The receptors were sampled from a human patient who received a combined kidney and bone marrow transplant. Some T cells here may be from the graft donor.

CDR3 in DNA: TGTGCCAGCAGTTCAGGCACTGAAGCTTTCTTT. Its protein product is CASSSGTEAFF. The chain is built from TRBV6-6 and TRBJ1-1; D gene uncertain. CDR1 and CDR2 (germline): MNHNY, SVGAGI (reference sequence). This CDR3 has 11 residues. V lost 4 bases and J lost 4, with 4 bases in between.

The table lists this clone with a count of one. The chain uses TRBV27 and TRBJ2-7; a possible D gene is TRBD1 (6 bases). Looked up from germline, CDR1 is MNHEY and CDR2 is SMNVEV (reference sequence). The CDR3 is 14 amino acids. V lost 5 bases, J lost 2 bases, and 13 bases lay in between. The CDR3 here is CASSLTGSPYEQYF. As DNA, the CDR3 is TGTGCCAGCAGTCTTACAGGGTCACCCTACGAGCAGTACTTC.

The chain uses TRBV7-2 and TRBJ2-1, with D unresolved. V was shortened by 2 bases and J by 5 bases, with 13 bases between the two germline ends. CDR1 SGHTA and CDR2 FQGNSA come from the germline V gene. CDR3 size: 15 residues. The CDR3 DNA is TGTGCCAGCAGCTTACTTAGCCTAAAAAACAATGAGCAGTTCTTC. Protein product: CASSLLSLKNNEQFF.

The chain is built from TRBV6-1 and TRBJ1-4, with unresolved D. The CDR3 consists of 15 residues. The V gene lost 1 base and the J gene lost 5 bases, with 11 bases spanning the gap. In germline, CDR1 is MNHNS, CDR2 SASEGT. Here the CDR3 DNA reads TGTGCCAGCAGTGAAGGTTTGGGCGTCAATGAAAAACTGTTTTTT. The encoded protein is CASSEGLGVNEKLFF.

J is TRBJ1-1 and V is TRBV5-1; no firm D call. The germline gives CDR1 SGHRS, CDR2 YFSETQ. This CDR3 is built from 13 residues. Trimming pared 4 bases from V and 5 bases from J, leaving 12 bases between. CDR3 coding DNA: TGCGCCAGCAGCATCAGGACTGGAACTGAAGCTTTCTTT. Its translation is CASSIRTGTEAFF.

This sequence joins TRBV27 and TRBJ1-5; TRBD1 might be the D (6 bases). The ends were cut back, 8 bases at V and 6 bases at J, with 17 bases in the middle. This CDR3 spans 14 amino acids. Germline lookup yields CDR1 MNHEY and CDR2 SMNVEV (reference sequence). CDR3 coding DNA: TGTGCCAGCGGGGGGGGCGCGTATGGTCAGCCCCAGCATTTT. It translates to CASGGGAYGQPQHF.